This entry lists 3 T cell receptor beta chains sequenced from one sample in a study of shared clonotypes between healthy human individuals. Produced via immunoSEQ multiplex PCR; TCRdb's table is partial and in-frame only. The data contain about 2.4 million clones, over 85% of them singletons. The sample taken for sequencing was naive CD4+ T cells from PBMCs. Subset described: CD45RA+ positively selected. The source of these receptors is a man aged 18 to 30 in good health. Some clones in this sample may be carry-over from other donors' samples.

This sequence joins TRBV18 and TRBJ2-3; the D is unclear. This CDR3 spans 20 amino acids. The V gene lost 6 bases and the J gene lost 2 bases, with 30 bases spanning the gap. Per germline, CDR1 KGHSH and CDR2 LQKENI. CDR3 sequence: CASSPEGLRVPTPPTDTQYF. In DNA, the CDR3 is TGTGCCAGCTCGCCCGAAGGGTTGCGAGTCCCCACCCCCCCCACAGATACGCAGTATTTT.

J is TRBJ2-3 and V is TRBV7-9; TRBD1 matches 10 bases. The V segment lost 3 bases and the J segment 0 bases; nucleotides outside the gene matches: 6. Germline lookup yields CDR1 SEHNR and CDR2 FQNEAQ (reference sequence). This CDR3 region has 17 residues. CDR3 loop: CASSFWTGGPSTDTQYF. CDR3 nucleotide sequence: TGTGCCAGCAGCTTCTGGACAGGGGGTCCTAGCACAGATACGCAGTATTTT.

The chain has TRBV19 and TRBJ2-3; D gene ambiguous. Per germline, CDR1 LNHDA and CDR2 SQIVND (reference sequence). The CDR3 covers 16 residues. Trimming left V 5 bases short and J 0 bases short, with 15 bases between. CDR3 nucleotides: TGTGCCAGTAGTCCGTCTATCAGGTTTAGCACAGATACGCAGTATTTT. Its protein product is CASSPSIRFSTDTQYF.